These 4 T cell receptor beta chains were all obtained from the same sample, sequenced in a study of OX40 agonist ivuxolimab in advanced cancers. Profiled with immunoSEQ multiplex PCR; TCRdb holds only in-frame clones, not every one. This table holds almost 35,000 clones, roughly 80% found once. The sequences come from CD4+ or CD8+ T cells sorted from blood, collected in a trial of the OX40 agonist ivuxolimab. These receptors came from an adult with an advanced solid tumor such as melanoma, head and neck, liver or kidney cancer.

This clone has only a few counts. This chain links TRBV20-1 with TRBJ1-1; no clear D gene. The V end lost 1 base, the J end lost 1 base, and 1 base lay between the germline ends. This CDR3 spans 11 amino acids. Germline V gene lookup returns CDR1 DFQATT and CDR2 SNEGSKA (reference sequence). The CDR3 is CSARANTEAFF. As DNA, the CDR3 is TGCAGTGCTAGAGCGAACACTGAAGCTTTCTTT.

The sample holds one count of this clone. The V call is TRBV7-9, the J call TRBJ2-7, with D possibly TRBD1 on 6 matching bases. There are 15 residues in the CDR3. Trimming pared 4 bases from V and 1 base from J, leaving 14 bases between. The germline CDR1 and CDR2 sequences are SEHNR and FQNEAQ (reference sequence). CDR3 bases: TGTGCCAGCAGCTATACGGACAGAATGTCCTACGAGCAGTACTTC. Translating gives CASSYTDRMSYEQYF.

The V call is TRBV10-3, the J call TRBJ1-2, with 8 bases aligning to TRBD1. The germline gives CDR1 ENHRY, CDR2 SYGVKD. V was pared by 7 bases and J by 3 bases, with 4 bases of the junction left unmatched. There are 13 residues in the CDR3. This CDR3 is CAINKDRDYGYTF. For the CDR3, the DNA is TGTGCCATCAACAAGGACAGGGACTATGGCTACACCTTC.

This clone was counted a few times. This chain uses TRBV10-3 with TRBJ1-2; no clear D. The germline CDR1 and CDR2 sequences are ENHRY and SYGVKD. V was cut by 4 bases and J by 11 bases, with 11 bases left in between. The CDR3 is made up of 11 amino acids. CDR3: CAISGQTLYTF. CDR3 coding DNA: TGTGCCATCAGTGGGCAGACCCTTTACACCTTC.